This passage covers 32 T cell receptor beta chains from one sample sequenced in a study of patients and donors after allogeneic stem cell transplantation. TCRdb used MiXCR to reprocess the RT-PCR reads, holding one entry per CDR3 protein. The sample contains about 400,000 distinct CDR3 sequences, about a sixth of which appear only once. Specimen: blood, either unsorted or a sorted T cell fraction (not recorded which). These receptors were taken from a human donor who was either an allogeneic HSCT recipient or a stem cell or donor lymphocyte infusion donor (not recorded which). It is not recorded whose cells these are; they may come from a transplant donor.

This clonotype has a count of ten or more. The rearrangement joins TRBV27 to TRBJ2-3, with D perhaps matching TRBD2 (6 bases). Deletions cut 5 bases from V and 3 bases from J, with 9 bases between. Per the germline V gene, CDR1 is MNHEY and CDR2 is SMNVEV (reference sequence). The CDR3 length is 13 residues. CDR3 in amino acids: CASSGGETDTQYF. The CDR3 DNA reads TGTGCCAGCAGTGGAGGGGAAACAGATACGCAGTATTTT.

The CDR3 DNA is TGTGCCAGCAGTTCAACCAGCGTTCACTATGGCTACACCTTC. Translating it yields CASSSTSVHYGYTF. The J gene is TRBJ1-2, the V gene TRBV6-5; no definite D call. The CDR3 contains 14 residues. The germline V gene encodes CDR1 MNHEY and CDR2 SVGAGI. V gave up 4 bases and J gave up 3 bases, with 12 bases separating them.

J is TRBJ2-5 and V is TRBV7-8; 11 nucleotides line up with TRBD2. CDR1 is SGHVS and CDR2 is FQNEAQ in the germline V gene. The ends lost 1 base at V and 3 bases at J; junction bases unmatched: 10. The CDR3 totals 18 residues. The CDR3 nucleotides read TGTGCCAGCAGCTTAGAGGGGTTGGTACTAGCGGGAGAAGAGACCCAGTACTTC. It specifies CASSLEGLVLAGEETQYF.

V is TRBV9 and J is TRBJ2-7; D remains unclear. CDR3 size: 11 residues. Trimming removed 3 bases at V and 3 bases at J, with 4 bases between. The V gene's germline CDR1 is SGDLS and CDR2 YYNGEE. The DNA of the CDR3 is TGTGCCAGCAGCGACAACTACGAGCAGTACTTC. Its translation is CASSDNYEQYF.

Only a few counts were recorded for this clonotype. The CDR3 region has the DNA TGTGCCAGCAGTGGCAGGGGGCTAAGTGGCTACACCTTC. Amino acids: CASSGRGLSGYTF. The V call is TRBV2, the J call TRBJ1-2; 8 bases match TRBD1. Germline CDR1 and CDR2: SNHLY and FYNNEI. CDR3 length: 13 amino acids. V dropped 4 bases and J dropped 7; count of bases not matched to a gene: 5.

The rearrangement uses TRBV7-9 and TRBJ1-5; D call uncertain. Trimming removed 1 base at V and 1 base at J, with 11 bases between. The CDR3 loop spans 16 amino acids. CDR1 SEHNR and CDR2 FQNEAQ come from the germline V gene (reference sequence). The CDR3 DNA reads TGTGCCAGCAGCTTAGTCACAAGTTTGAGCAATCAGCCCCAGCATTTT. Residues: CASSLVTSLSNQPQHF.

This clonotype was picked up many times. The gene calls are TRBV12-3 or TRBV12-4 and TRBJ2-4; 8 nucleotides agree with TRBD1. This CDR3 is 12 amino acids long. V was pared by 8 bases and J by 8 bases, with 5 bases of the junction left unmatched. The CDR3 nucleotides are TGTGCCAGCGGACAGGGCAAGGACATTCAGTACTTC. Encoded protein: CASGQGKDIQYF.

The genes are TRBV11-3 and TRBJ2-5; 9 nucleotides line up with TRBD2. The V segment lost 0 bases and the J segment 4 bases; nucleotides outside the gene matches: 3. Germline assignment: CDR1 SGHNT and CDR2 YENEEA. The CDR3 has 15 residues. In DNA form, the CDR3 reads TGTGCCAGCAGCTTAGATCCACTAGCGGGAGAGACCCAGTACTTC. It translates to CASSLDPLAGETQYF.

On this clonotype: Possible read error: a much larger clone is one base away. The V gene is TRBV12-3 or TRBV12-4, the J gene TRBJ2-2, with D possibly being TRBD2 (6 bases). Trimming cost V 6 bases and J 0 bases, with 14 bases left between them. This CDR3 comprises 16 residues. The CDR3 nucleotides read TGTGCCAGCAGGGTAGCGGAGGGGACGAACACCGGGGAGCTGTTTTTT. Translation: CASRVAEGTNTGELFF.

The CDR3 nucleotides read TGTGCCAGCAGCTTGGTTGGCAGGGTGAGGGGCTACACCTTC. This codes for CASSLVGRVRGYTF. The chain links TRBV5-6 to TRBJ1-2; possibly TRBD1 for D (5 bases). Germline V gene lookup returns CDR1 SGHDT and CDR2 YYEEEE. The CDR3 has 14 residues. V shed 0 bases and J shed 8 bases, with 14 bases lying between them.

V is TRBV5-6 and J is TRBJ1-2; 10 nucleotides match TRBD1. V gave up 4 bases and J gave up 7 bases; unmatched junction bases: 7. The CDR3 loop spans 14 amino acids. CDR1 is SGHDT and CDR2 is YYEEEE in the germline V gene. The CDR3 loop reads CASSPRTGGVGYTF. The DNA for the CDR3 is TGTGCCAGCAGCCCAAGGACAGGGGGAGTTGGCTACACCTTC.

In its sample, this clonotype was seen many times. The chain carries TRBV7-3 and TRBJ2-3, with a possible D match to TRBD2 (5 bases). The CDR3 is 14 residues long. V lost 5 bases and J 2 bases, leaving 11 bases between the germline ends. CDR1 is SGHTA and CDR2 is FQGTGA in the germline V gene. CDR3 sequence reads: CASSLGLPTDTQYF. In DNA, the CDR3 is TGTGCCAGCAGCCTTGGACTTCCCACAGATACGCAGTATTTT.

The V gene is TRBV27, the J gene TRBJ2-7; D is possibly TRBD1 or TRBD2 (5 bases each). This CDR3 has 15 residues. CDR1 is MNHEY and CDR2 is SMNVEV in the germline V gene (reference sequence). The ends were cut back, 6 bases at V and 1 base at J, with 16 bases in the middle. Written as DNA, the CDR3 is TGTGCCAGCAGCCTGCTTGGGACGGTTTCCTACGAGCAGTACTTC. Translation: CASSLLGTVSYEQYF.

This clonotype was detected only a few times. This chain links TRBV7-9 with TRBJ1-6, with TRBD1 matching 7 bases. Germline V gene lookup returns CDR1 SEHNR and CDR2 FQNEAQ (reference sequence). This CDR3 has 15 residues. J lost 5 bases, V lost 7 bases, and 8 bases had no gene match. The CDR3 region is CASIPRGKDNSPLHF. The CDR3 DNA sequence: TGTGCCAGCATCCCCAGGGGGAAAGATAATTCACCCCTCCACTTT.

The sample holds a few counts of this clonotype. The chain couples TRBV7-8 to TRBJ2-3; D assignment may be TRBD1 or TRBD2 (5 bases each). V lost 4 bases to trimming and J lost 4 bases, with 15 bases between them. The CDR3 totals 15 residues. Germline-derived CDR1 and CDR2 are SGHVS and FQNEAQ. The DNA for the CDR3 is TGTGCCAGCAGCTCCCGGGACGTGAGTGCAGATACGCAGTATTTT. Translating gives CASSSRDVSADTQYF.

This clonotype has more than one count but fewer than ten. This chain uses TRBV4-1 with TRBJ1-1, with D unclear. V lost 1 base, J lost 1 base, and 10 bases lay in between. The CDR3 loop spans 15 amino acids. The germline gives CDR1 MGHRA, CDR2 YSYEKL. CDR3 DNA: TGCGCCAGCAGCCAAGCCTTTACGGGGAACACTGAAGCTTTCTTT. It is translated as CASSQAFTGNTEAFF.

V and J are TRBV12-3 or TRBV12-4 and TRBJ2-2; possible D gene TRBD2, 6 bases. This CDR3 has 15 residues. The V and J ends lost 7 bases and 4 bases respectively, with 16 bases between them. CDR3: CASTSRRGGTGELFF. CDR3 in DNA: TGTGCCAGCACCTCCAGGAGGGGTGGCACCGGGGAGCTGTTTTTT.

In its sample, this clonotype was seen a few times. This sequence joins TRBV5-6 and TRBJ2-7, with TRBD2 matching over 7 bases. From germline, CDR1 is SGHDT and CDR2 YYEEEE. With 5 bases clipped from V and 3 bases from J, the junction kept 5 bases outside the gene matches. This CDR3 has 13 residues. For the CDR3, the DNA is TGTGCCAGCAGTGGACTAGGAATCTACGAGCAGTACTTC. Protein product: CASSGLGIYEQYF.

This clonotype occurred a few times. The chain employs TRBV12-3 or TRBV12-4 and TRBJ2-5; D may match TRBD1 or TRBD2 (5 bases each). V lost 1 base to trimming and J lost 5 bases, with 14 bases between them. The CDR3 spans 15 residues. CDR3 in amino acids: CASSLVQVGTETQYF. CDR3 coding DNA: TGTGCCAGCAGTTTAGTCCAGGTCGGGACGGAGACCCAGTACTTC.

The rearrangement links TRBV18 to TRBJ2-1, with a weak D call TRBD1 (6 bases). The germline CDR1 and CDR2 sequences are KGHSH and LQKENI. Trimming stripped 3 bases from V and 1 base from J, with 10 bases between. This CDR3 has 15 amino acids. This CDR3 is CASSPSGESYNEQFF. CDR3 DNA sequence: TGTGCCAGCTCACCGTCAGGGGAGTCCTACAATGAGCAGTTCTTC.

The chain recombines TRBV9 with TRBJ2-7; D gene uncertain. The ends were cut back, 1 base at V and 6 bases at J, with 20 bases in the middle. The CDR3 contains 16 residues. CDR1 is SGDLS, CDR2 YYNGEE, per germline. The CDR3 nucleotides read TGTGCCAGCAGCGTAAACCGAGGATGGGGTGATAGCGAGCAGTACTTC. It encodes CASSVNRGWGDSEQYF.

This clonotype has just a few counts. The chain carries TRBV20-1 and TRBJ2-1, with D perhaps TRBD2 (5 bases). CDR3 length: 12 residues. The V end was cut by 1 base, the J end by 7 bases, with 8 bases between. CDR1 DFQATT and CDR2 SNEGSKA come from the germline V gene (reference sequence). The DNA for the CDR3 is TGCAGTGCTAGAGTTTCGGGGAATGAGCAGTTCTTC. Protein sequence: CSARVSGNEQFF.

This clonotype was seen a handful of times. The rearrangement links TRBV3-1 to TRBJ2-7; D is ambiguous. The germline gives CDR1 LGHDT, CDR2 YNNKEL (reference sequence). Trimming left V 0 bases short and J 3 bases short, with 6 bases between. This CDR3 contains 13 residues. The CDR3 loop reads CASSQEWGYEQYF. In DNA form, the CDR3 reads TGTGCCAGCAGCCAAGAGTGGGGCTACGAGCAGTACTTC.

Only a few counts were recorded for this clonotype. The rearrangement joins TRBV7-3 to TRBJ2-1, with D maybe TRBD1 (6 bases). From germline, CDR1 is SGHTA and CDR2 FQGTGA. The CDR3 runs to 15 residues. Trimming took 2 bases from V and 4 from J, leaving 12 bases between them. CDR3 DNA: TGTGCCAGCAGCTTAGCTGGGGGCCGATACAATGAGCAGTTCTTC. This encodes CASSLAGGRYNEQFF.

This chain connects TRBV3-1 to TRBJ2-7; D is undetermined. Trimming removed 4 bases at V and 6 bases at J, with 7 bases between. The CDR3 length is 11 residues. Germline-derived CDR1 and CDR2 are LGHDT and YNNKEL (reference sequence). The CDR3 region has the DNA TGTGCCAGCAGCCGTAGGGCCGAGCAGTACTTC. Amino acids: CASSRRAEQYF.

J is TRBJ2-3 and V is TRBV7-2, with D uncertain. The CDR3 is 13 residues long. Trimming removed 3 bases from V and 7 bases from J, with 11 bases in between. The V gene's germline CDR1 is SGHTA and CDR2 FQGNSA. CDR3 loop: CASSLQVPYTQYF. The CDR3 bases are TGTGCCAGCAGCTTGCAGGTCCCATATACGCAGTATTTT. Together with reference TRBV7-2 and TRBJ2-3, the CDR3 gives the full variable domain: GAGVSQSPSNKVTEKGKDVELRCDPISGHTALYWYRQSLGQGLEFLIYFQGNSAPDKSGLPSDRFSAERTGGSVSTLTIQRTQQEDSAVYLCASSLQVPYTQYFGPGTRLTVL.

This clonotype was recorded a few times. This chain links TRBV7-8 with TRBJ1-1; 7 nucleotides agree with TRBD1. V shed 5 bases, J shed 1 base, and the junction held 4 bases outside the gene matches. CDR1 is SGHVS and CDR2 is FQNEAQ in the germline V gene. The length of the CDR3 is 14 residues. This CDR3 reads CASSVGTENTEAFF. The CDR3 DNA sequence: TGTGCCAGCAGCGTCGGGACAGAGAACACTGAAGCTTTCTTT.

CDR3 sequence (DNA): TGTGCCAGCAGTCCAGGACGGCGATATGGCTACACCTTC. The encoded protein is CASSPGRRYGYTF. This sequence joins TRBV6-1 and TRBJ1-2; D gene unclear. Trimming cost V 5 bases and J 5 bases, with 12 bases left between them. This CDR3 is built from 13 residues. The germline V gene encodes CDR1 MNHNS and CDR2 SASEGT.

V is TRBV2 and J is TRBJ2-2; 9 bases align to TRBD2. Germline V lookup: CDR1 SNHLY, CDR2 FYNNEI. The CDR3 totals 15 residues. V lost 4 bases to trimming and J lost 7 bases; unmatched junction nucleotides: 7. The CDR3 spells CASSAVSGGGGELFF. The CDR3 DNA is TGTGCCAGCAGTGCGGTTAGCGGGGGCGGCGGGGAGCTGTTTTTT.

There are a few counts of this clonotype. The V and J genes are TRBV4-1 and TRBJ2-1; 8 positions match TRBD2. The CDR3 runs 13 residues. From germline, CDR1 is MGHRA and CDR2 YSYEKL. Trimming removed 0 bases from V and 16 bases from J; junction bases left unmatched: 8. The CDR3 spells CASSQEDETSVFF. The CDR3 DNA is TGCGCCAGCAGCCAAGAAGACGAGACTAGCGTATTCTTC.

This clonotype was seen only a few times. CDR3 loop: CASSATGNEQFF. The CDR3 coding sequence is TGTGCCAGCAGCGCAACAGGGAATGAGCAGTTCTTC. The chain combines TRBV7-9 with TRBJ2-1, with TRBD1 as a possible D gene (6 bases). Germline V gene lookup returns CDR1 SEHNR and CDR2 FQNEAQ (reference sequence). V was cut by 5 bases and J by 7 bases, with 9 bases left in between. The CDR3 loop spans 12 amino acids.

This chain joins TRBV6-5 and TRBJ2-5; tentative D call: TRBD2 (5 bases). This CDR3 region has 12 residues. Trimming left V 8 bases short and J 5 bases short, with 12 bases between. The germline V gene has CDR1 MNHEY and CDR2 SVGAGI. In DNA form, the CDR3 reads TGTGCCAGCTCGCGCTCGGGGGAGACCCAGTACTTC. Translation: CASSRSGETQYF.